These T cell receptor beta chains were read from a single sample in a study of T cells in Graves' hyperthyroidism and ophthalmopathy. TCRdb re-called the multiplex PCR reads with MiXCR, one entry per CDR3 protein. The table has roughly 500,000 distinct CDR3 sequences, 46% seen once. The sample consisted of peripheral blood or thyroid tissue (not recorded which). These TCRs come from an adult woman with Graves' disease, either hyperthyroidism or ophthalmopathy (not recorded which). The CDR3 runs from the conserved cysteine through the conserved F or W. The D gene is left open where the match is weak. Only some rows state a clone size, as once, few, many or a class for expanded clones.

abundance	d_gene	v_gene	j_gene	CDR3nt	CDR3aa
NA	TRBD2	TRBV9	TRBJ2-7	TGTGCCAGCCGCCCAACTAGCGGGAGTCTCGAGCAGTACTTC	CASRPTSGSLEQYF
NA	TRBD2	TRBV5-1	TRBJ2-5	TGCGCCAGCAGCCTGGGACTAGCGGGAGAGGGGGGCGAGACCCAGTACTTC	CASSLGLAGEGGETQYF
many	NA	TRBV2	TRBJ2-2	TGTGCCAGCCTAAGGACTCGCGCGAACACCGGGGAGCTGTTTTTT	CASLRTRANTGELFF
many	NA	TRBV20-1	TRBJ2-7	TGCAGTGCTTTGGACAGAAGGGAGCAGTACTTC	CSALDRREQYF
NA	NA	TRBV7-9	TRBJ1-4	TGTGCCAGCAGCTCGATCGTGGGGACTAATGAAAAACTGTTTTTT	CASSSIVGTNEKLFF
NA	TRBD1	TRBV14	TRBJ2-5	TGTGCCAGCAGCCTCGGGACAGCCAGAAAGTACTTC	CASSLGTARKYF
NA	NA	TRBV7-8	TRBJ2-7	TGTGCCAGCAGCCTGGGCATGGGCGGGCAGTACTTC	CASSLGMGGQYF
many	NA	TRBV5-5	TRBJ1-6	TGTGCCAGCAGCCTCCAGACAGGAAATTCTAATTCACCCCTCCACTTT	CASSLQTGNSNSPLHF
NA	TRBD2	TRBV19	TRBJ2-5	TGTGCCAGTAGTACCGGACTAGCGGGAGTGACCCAGTACTTC	CASSTGLAGVTQYF
NA	NA	TRBV9	TRBJ2-6	TGTGCCAGCAGCGACCGGGGTCTACAGTTATCCCGTGGGGCCAACGTCCTGACTTTC	CASSDRGLQLSRGANVLTF
NA	TRBD2	TRBV7-3	TRBJ2-2	TGTGCCAGCAAATCTGGGGGGGTCGGCACCGGGGAGCTGTTTTTT	CASKSGGVGTGELFF
NA	NA	TRBV25-1	TRBJ2-7	TGTGCCAGCAGGGACTTCCACGAGCAGTACTTC	CASRDFHEQYF
many	NA	TRBV7-9	TRBJ1-2	TGTGCCAGCAGCTTAGACACCTCTTATGGCTACACCTTC	CASSLDTSYGYTF
NA	NA	TRBV9	TRBJ1-3	TGTGCCAGCAGCGTAGGGCATAGGATCGGGGAGACCATATATTTT	CASSVGHRIGETIYF
NA	TRBD1	TRBV10-3	TRBJ1-1	TGTGCCAGCGGGACAGGGGATAACACTGAAGCTTTCTTT	CASGTGDNTEAFF
few	NA	TRBV6-5	TRBJ2-5	TGTGCCAGCAGGACCGGGGGTGTCGAGACCCAGTACTTC	CASRTGGVETQYF
many	NA	TRBV5-8	TRBJ1-6	TGTGCCAGCAGCCTCGGGACTCCTTCAGGCGATTCACCCCTCCACTTT	CASSLGTPSGDSPLHF
many	TRBD1	TRBV7-9	TRBJ2-5	TGTGCCAGCAGCAATCGACAGGGTAGGAAGACCCAGTACTTC	CASSNRQGRKTQYF
NA	TRBD1	TRBV10-2	TRBJ1-5	TGCGCCAGCGGACAGGGGAAGAATCAGCCCCAGCATTTT	CASGQGKNQPQHF
NA	TRBD1	TRBV25-1	TRBJ1-4	TGTGCCAGCGAGACAGGGTCTACGGAAAAACTGTTTTTT	CASETGSTEKLFF
once	NA	TRBV10-3	TRBJ1-5	TGTGCCATCAGTGCGGGGGCAAGCAATCAGCCCCAGCATTTT	CAISAGASNQPQHF
once	NA	TRBV6-5	TRBJ1-2	TGTGCCAGCAGTTATGCCGAGGCGGGACGAGGTGGCTACACCTTC	CASSYAEAGRGGYTF
NA	NA	TRBV24-1	TRBJ2-1	TGTGCCACCAGTGAACCGGGAAGCAGGAGCTACAATGAGCAGTTCTTC	CATSEPGSRSYNEQFF
NA	NA	TRBV7-9	TRBJ2-7	TGTGCCAGCAGCCACCGGGACCAGTTGTCCTACGAGCAGTACTTC	CASSHRDQLSYEQYF
many	NA	TRBV5-1	TRBJ2-2	TGCGCCAGCAGCTACTCGACCCCCGCATGGCTGTTTTTT	CASSYSTPAWLFF
NA	TRBD2	TRBV12-3/TRBV12-4	TRBJ2-5	TGTGCCAGCAGTTTAGGCCTAGCGGGGACCTGCGATGAGACCCAGTACTTC	CASSLGLAGTCDETQYF
many	NA	TRBV7-2	TRBJ2-5	TGTGCCAGCAGCTTCGGACAACCACGGGAGACCCAGTACTTC	CASSFGQPRETQYF
NA	NA	TRBV5-1	TRBJ1-6	TGTGCCAGCAGCTTCGGACGGTATAATTCACCCCTCCACTTT	CASSFGRYNSPLHF
once	TRBD2	TRBV20-1	TRBJ2-1	TGCAGTGCCCAGGCCTCTCCGTCGGCGGGAGGGCCGTCCTACAATGAGCAGTTCTTC	CSAQASPSAGGPSYNEQFF
NA	NA	TRBV20-1	TRBJ1-2	TGCAGTGCTAGACCGGGGGACACTTCCGGGGGCGATGGCTACACCTTC	CSARPGDTSGGDGYTF
NA	TRBD1	TRBV29-1	TRBJ1-1	TGCAGCGTTGAGCCGACAGGGCGTCCTCGTAACACTGAAGCTTTCTTT	CSVEPTGRPRNTEAFF
NA	TRBD2	TRBV28	TRBJ2-5	TGTGCCAGCAGTTTAGGGGCTAGCGGGAGACGTGAGACCCAGTACTTC	CASSLGASGRRETQYF
many	NA	TRBV4-2	TRBJ2-5	TGTGCCAGCAGCCACCTTCAAGAGACCCAGTACTTC	CASSHLQETQYF
NA	NA	TRBV7-3	TRBJ2-5	TGTGCCAGCAGTAACCCCGGGGCCGCGGAGGGTGAGACCCAGTACTTC	CASSNPGAAEGETQYF
NA	NA	TRBV7-2	TRBJ2-2	TGTGCCAGCAGCCCTCAGGGGTCCGGGGAGCTGTTTTTT	CASSPQGSGELFF
few	NA	TRBV9	TRBJ2-7	TGTGCCAGCAGCGTAGGAGGGTGGTCCTACGAGCAGTACTTC	CASSVGGWSYEQYF
NA	NA	TRBV29-1	TRBJ1-1	TGCAGCGTTGATTTAGGGACGGGGTTGGGAGCTTTCTTT	CSVDLGTGLGAFF
NA	TRBD1	TRBV24-1	TRBJ1-5	TGTGCCACCAAAGGGACAGACTTTGTTCAGCCCCAGCATTTT	CATKGTDFVQPQHF
NA	NA	TRBV12-3/TRBV12-4	TRBJ1-4	TGTGCCAGCAGCCCCACCGACAGGATTAATGAAAAACTGTTTTTT	CASSPTDRINEKLFF
few	NA	TRBV7-8	TRBJ2-5	TGTGCCAGCAGCCGGGGCAGGGGTCAAGAGACCCAGTACTTC	CASSRGRGQETQYF
NA	TRBD2	TRBV20-1	TRBJ2-5	TGCAGTGCTAAAGATACTAGCGGACAAGAGACCCAGTACTTC	CSAKDTSGQETQYF
once	TRBD1	TRBV29-1	TRBJ2-7	TGCAGCGTAGACAGGGGTCGAGGGTACGAGCAGTACTTC	CSVDRGRGYEQYF
many	NA	TRBV20-1	TRBJ1-5	TGCAGTGCTTCCCGAGGTAGCAATCAGCCCCAGCATTTT	CSASRGSNQPQHF
NA	TRBD2	TRBV24-1	TRBJ2-2	TGTGCCACCAGTGCCTCTAGCGGGAGGACGCAGACCGGGGAGCTGTTTTTT	CATSASSGRTQTGELFF
few	TRBD1	TRBV4-2	TRBJ1-1	TGTGCCAGCAGCCAAACGACAGGGTTGAACACTGAAGCTTTCTTT	CASSQTTGLNTEAFF
NA	NA	TRBV7-9	TRBJ1-1	TGTGCCAGCAGCGGGAGAATCATGAACACTGAAGCTTTCTTT	CASSGRIMNTEAFF
NA	NA	TRBV7-3	TRBJ1-1	TGTGCCAGCAGCTTAGGGGGCTTCACTGAAGCTTTCTTT	CASSLGGFTEAFF
many	NA	TRBV29-1	TRBJ1-5	TGCAGCGTTGAAGAGGGATCTAATCAGCCCCAGCATTTT	CSVEEGSNQPQHF
NA	NA	TRBV20-1	TRBJ2-7	TGCAGTGCTAGACCATTTACCACCGGGGAGCTGTACTTC	CSARPFTTGELYF
many	NA	TRBV7-3	TRBJ2-7	TGTGCCAGCAGCTTAACGCCTTACGACGAGCAGTACTTC	CASSLTPYDEQYF
NA	TRBD1	TRBV7-9	TRBJ1-1	TGTGCCAGCAGCGGGACAGTAGAGAACACTGAAGCTTTCTTT	CASSGTVENTEAFF
NA	NA	TRBV9	TRBJ1-2	TGTGCCAGCAGCGTAGGTGACTACTATGGCTACACCTTC	CASSVGDYYGYTF
many	NA	TRBV9	TRBJ2-7	TGCGCCAGCAGCGGCACAGGTGGCGAGCAGTACTTC	CASSGTGGEQYF